Below, one T cell receptor beta chain is given with its context. Its antigen is not known. Looked up from germline, CDR1 is LGHDT and CDR2 is YNNKEL (reference sequence). Trimming cost V 5 bases and J 5 bases, with 17 bases left between them. This CDR3 comprises 15 residues. Only in-frame clones appear in the TCRdb table, and some are missing; sequencing was by immunoSEQ multiplex PCR. The data contain roughly 100,000 clones, 87% of them singletons. The data belong to a study of T cell responses to AZD1222 COVID-19 vaccine. Study-level results: Repertoires in all cases were sampled only once the peak T cell response had passed.

The TCR was taken from an adult who received the AZD1222 COVID-19 vaccine. The chain is built from TRBV3-1 (or the pseudogene TRBV3-2) and TRBJ2-3; perhaps D is TRBD1 or TRBD2 (6 bases each). Source: peripheral blood, taken 28 days after the second AZD1222 dose. CDR3: CASSESVRGQDTQYF. CDR3 DNA: TGTGCCAGCAGCGAAAGCGTCCGGGGGCAAGATACGCAGTATTTT.